A selection of T cell receptor beta chains follows, all from one sample in a study of T cells in Graves' hyperthyroidism and ophthalmopathy. Using its own MiXCR run on the multiplex PCR reads, TCRdb lists one record per CDR3 protein. The table shows approximately 610,000 distinct CDR3 sequences, with around 17% occurring only once. Sequences were obtained from blood. The receptors here all came from a woman between 18 and 29 years old with Graves' hyperthyroidism. Each CDR3 is given with its conserved first and last residue. Each record gives: CDR3 length, clone size, D gene, J gene, V gene, CDR3 DNA, CDR3 protein. D genes are given only for firm matches. Only part of the rows carry a size: once, few, many, or a class if the clone is expanded.

>16|many|NA|TRBJ2-3|TRBV11-2
TGTGCCAGCAGCTCAATCGCGGGGCTGAGGGCAGATACGCAGTATTTT
CASSSIAGLRADTQYF
>14|few|TRBD1|TRBJ2-7|TRBV7-9
TGTGCCAGCAGCTCCGGACAGGGGGCCCACGAGCAGTACTTC
CASSSGQGAHEQYF
>14|few|NA|TRBJ2-7|TRBV5-5
TGTGCCAGCAGCCCACGGGGGGCTCAATACGAGCAGTACTTC
CASSPRGAQYEQYF
>12|many|NA|TRBJ2-3|TRBV12-3/TRBV12-4
TGTGCCAGCAGAACTTACACAGATACGCAGTATTTT
CASRTYTDTQYF
>12|NA|NA|TRBJ2-3|TRBV30
TGTGCCTGGAGTGCCCTATTAGATACGCAGTATTTT
CAWSALLDTQYF
>14|many|NA|TRBJ2-7|TRBV5-1
TGCGCCAGCAGCTTGGATCAGGGAGCCTACGAGCAGTACTTC
CASSLDQGAYEQYF
>17|NA|TRBD1|TRBJ2-5|TRBV5-1
TGCGCCAGCAGCTGGGAGCTCTTGAGGGGGCGAGAAGAGACCCAGTACTTC
CASSWELLRGREETQYF
>16|many|TRBD2|TRBJ2-1|TRBV7-2
TGTGCCAGCAGCTTAACGGGGCTAGCGGTTTACAATGAGCAGTTCTTC
CASSLTGLAVYNEQFF
>23|many|NA|TRBJ2-7|TRBV14
TGTGCCAGCAGCCAAGATTCCACCCTCCTAACGGGGACCAGAAACCTACTGTACTACGAGCAGTACTTC
CASSQDSTLLTGTRNLLYYEQYF
>13|many|NA|TRBJ2-5|TRBV27
TGTGCCAGCAGTTCCCAGTACCAAGAGACCCAGTACTTC
CASSSQYQETQYF
>15|NA|NA|TRBJ2-1|TRBV29-1
TGCAGCGTTGAACCTGCCATAAGGGGACACAATGAGCAGTTCTTC
CSVEPAIRGHNEQFF
>17|many|TRBD1|TRBJ2-4|TRBV11-2
TGTGCCAGCAGCTTACGGGGGACAGGGGGAACCAAAAACATTCAGTACTTC
CASSLRGTGGTKNIQYF
>14|NA|TRBD2|TRBJ2-7|TRBV7-8
TGTGCCACCTCCCTAGACGGGGGGAGCTACGAGCAGTACTTC
CATSLDGGSYEQYF
>15|NA|NA|TRBJ1-2|TRBV6-2/TRBV6-3
TGTGCCAGCAGTTACGGGGGTTCGTCGAACTATGGCTACACCTTC
CASSYGGSSNYGYTF
>18|many|NA|TRBJ2-1|TRBV24-1
TGTGCCACCAGTGATCTCAAACCGGGACGAAGCTCCTACAATGAGCAGTTCTTC
CATSDLKPGRSSYNEQFF
>16|many|TRBD2|TRBJ2-1|TRBV7-2
TGTGCCAGCAGTCATAGCGGGGGAAGCTCCTACAATGAGCAGTTCTTC
CASSHSGGSSYNEQFF
>16|few|TRBD2|TRBJ2-7|TRBV12-3/TRBV12-4
TGTGCCAGCAGTCCTGAAAGCGGGGGGGCCTCTGGCGAGCAGTACTTC
CASSPESGGASGEQYF
>16|many|NA|TRBJ2-1|TRBV9
TGTGCCAGCAGCCCAGGCAGCGGCCAACCCTACAATGAGCAGTTCTTC
CASSPGSGQPYNEQFF
>14|many|NA|TRBJ2-5|TRBV6-1
TGTGCCAGCAGTGGGGTCGGGGACAAAGAGACCCAGTACTTC
CASSGVGDKETQYF
>14|NA|NA|TRBJ1-2|TRBV5-1
TGCGCCAGCAGCTTGGGGTCCGCCCGCTATGGCTACACCTTC
CASSLGSARYGYTF
>18|few|TRBD1|TRBJ2-1|TRBV12-5
TGTGCTAGTGGTTTGATCCTAACCGGGACAGGGAAATTCCATGAGCAGTTCTTC
CASGLILTGTGKFHEQFF
>13|many|NA|TRBJ2-1|TRBV12-3/TRBV12-4
TGTGCCAGCAGTTTGAAGTCCCACAATGAGCAGTTCTTC
CASSLKSHNEQFF
>13|NA|NA|TRBJ1-1|TRBV30
TGTGCCTGGAAGGCCCAGCCGAACACTGAAGCTTTCTTT
CAWKAQPNTEAFF
>13|NA|TRBD1|TRBJ1-2|TRBV7-9
TGTGCCAGCAGGGACAGGGATGACTATGGCTACACCTTC
CASRDRDDYGYTF
>17|few|TRBD2|TRBJ2-2|TRBV5-6
TGTGCCAGCAGCTTGGCTGGGACTAGCGGGGGGACCGGGGAGCTGTTTTTT
CASSLAGTSGGTGELFF
>14|NA|NA|TRBJ2-1|TRBV10-1
TGCGCCAGCAGTGCCCGGCCGGCACACAATGAGCAGTTCTTC
CASSARPAHNEQFF
>13|many|NA|TRBJ1-4|TRBV20-1
TGCAGTGCTAGAGATCTACAGAATGAAAAACTGTTTTTT
CSARDLQNEKLFF
>15|NA|TRBD2|TRBJ2-1|TRBV9
TGTGCCAGCAGCTCCCGACTAGCGGGGAACGATGAGCAGTTCTTC
CASSSRLAGNDEQFF
>14|many|NA|TRBJ1-5|TRBV11-2
TGTGCCAGCAGGGGAGGGGGTGGCAATCAGCCCCAGCATTTT
CASRGGGGNQPQHF
>15|NA|NA|TRBJ2-3|TRBV11-2
TGTGCCAGCAGCCACGGGGACCGCTCGACAGATACGCAGTATTTT
CASSHGDRSTDTQYF
>15|many|NA|TRBJ2-3|TRBV4-2
TGTGCCAGCAGCCATTCGGGAGTCGGAACAGATACGCAGTATTTT
CASSHSGVGTDTQYF
>15|NA|NA|TRBJ2-7|TRBV4-1
TGCGCCAGCAGCCAGGATGCCAGGCTTACCTACGAGCAGTACTTC
CASSQDARLTYEQYF
>15|many|NA|TRBJ2-1|TRBV6-1
TGTGCCAGCAGTGAAGCGGAGGGGACGGGCGGTGAGCAGTTCTTC
CASSEAEGTGGEQFF
>14|NA|NA|TRBJ1-3|TRBV20-1
TGCAGTGCCCAAAGCGGGGTCTCTGGAAACACCATATATTTT
CSAQSGVSGNTIYF
>15|few|NA|TRBJ1-4|TRBV4-2
TGTGCCAGCAGCCAAGTCGAGGGGGTTAATGAAAAACTGTTTTTT
CASSQVEGVNEKLFF
>15|few|NA|TRBJ2-5|TRBV19
TGTGCCAGTAGTATAGCCCGGGAAACGAAAGAGACCCAGTACTTC
CASSIARETKETQYF
>13|NA|NA|TRBJ1-1|TRBV5-4
TGTGCCAGCAGCTTGTGGGAGGCCACTGAAGCTTTCTTT
CASSLWEATEAFF
>13|many|NA|TRBJ2-5|TRBV3-1
TGTGCCAGCAATACTCAGGCCACGGAGACCCAGTACTTC
CASNTQATETQYF
>13|NA|TRBD2|TRBJ2-1|TRBV18
TGTGCCAGCTCACCCCCGGGGAGGGAGGAGCAGTTCTTC
CASSPPGREEQFF
>14|many|NA|TRBJ2-1|TRBV5-1
TGCGCCAGCAGCTTACGGTCGGACTACAATGAGCAGTTCTTC
CASSLRSDYNEQFF
>13|many|NA|TRBJ2-2|TRBV5-6
TGTGCCAGCAGTAGGCAGGGTGCCGGGGAGCTGTTTTTT
CASSRQGAGELFF
>13|many|NA|TRBJ1-2|TRBV3-1
TGTGCCAGCAAAACCAACGGGCTGGTTGGCTACACCTTC
CASKTNGLVGYTF
>17|few|NA|TRBJ2-2|TRBV28
TGTGCCAGCAGTTTATATGATAGGGCGGGAACTACCGGGGAGCTGTTTTTT
CASSLYDRAGTTGELFF
>15|many|TRBD1|TRBJ2-1|TRBV7-9
TGTGCCAGCAGCTCGGGACAGGGGCTAAAGGAGGAGCAGTTCTTC
CASSSGQGLKEEQFF
>14|NA|TRBD1|TRBJ1-5|TRBV2
TGTGCCAGCAGTCCGGACAGGGGGGTTCAGCCCCAGCATTTT
CASSPDRGVQPQHF
>15|many|TRBD2|TRBJ2-1|TRBV12-5
TGTGCTAGTGGTTACCTAGCGGTGCCGACCGGTGAGCAGTTCTTC
CASGYLAVPTGEQFF
>13|many|NA|TRBJ2-1|TRBV3-1
TGTGCCAGCAGCCAAGGACAGAACAATGAGCAGTTCTTC
CASSQGQNNEQFF
>15|many|TRBD2|TRBJ2-3|TRBV5-1
TGCGCCAGCAGCTTGGTTCTAGCGGGCACAGATACGCAGTATTTT
CASSLVLAGTDTQYF
>16|NA|TRBD2|TRBJ2-1|TRBV12-3/TRBV12-4
TGTGCCAGCAGTACCCTACTAGCGGGGGGGTTTAATGAGCAGTTCTTC
CASSTLLAGGFNEQFF
>12|NA|NA|TRBJ2-1|TRBV24-1
TGTGCCACCAATGGGGCCGGAGATGAGCAGTTCTTC
CATNGAGDEQFF
>14|few|NA|TRBJ1-5|TRBV20-1
TGCAGTGCTAGAGATTTGGGGATAAATCAGCCCCAGCATTTT
CSARDLGINQPQHF
>12|NA|NA|TRBJ1-3|TRBV12-3/TRBV12-4
TGTGCCAGCAGGGAAGTGGGAAACACCATATATTTT
CASREVGNTIYF
>16|few|TRBD2|TRBJ2-1|TRBV20-1
TGCGGGGGGAGGGTAGCGGGAGGTGGCTCCTACAATGATCAGTTCTTC
CGGRVAGGGSYNDQFF
>18|many|TRBD2|TRBJ2-1|TRBV5-1
TGCGCCAGCAGCTTCGACACGGGAGGGCCGAGCTCCTACAATGAGCAGTTCTTC
CASSFDTGGPSSYNEQFF
>14|few|NA|TRBJ1-6|TRBV19
TGTGCCAGTAGTATAGGCAGGGGTAGCTCACCCCTCCACTTT
CASSIGRGSSPLHF
>16|few|NA|TRBJ1-5|TRBV5-6
TGTGCCAGCAGCGGGGGGAACCCGGGGGCAAATCAGCCCCAGCATTTT
CASSGGNPGANQPQHF
>15|NA|NA|TRBJ2-3|TRBV19
TGTGCCAGTAGTATAGGAAGAACAAGCACAGATACGCAGTATTTT
CASSIGRTSTDTQYF
>15|many|TRBD2|TRBJ2-5|TRBV12-3/TRBV12-4
TGTGCCAGCGGGGAGGGGCTAGCGGGGTTAGAGACCCAGTACTTC
CASGEGLAGLETQYF
>14|many|NA|TRBJ2-1|TRBV11-2
TGTGCCAGCAGCTTATTTGGCTCCTACAATGAGCAGTTCTTC
CASSLFGSYNEQFF
>14|few|NA|TRBJ1-6|TRBV28
TGTGCCAGCAGTTATGGACTGAGGGATTCACCCCTCCACTTT
CASSYGLRDSPLHF